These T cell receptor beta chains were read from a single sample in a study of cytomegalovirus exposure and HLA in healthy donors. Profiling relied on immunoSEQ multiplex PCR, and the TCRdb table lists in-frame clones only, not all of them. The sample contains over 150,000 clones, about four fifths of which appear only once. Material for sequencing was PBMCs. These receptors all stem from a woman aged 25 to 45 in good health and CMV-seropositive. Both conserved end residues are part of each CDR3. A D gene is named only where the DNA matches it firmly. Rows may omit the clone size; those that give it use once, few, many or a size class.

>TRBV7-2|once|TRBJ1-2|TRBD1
TGTGCCAGCAGCTTAGTCCAGGGGGCTATGTATGGCTACACCTTC
CASSLVQGAMYGYTF
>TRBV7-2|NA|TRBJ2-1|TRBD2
TGTGCCAGCAGCTTTGCGGGGGGGGCCTACAATGAGCAGTTCTTC
CASSFAGGAYNEQFF
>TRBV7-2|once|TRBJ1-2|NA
TGTGCCAGCAGCCCCGGGCAGGGCGCCTATGGCTACACCTTC
CASSPGQGAYGYTF
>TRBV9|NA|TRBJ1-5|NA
TGTGCCAGCAGCGCCGGTGGGAGTTATAGCAATCAGCCCCAGCATTTT
CASSAGGSYSNQPQHF
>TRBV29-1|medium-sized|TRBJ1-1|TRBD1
TGCAGCGTTGAAGAATGGCAGGGGGCGCGAGGTGAAGCTTTCTTT
CSVEEWQGARGEAFF
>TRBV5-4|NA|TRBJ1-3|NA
TGTGCCAGCAGCTTGGGGTCGCAGGGCGGAAACACCATATATTTT
CASSLGSQGGNTIYF
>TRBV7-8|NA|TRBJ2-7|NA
TGTTCTAGCAGCGTCGAACAGGCCTACGAGCAGTACTTC
CSSSVEQAYEQYF
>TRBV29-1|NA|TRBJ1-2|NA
TGCAGCGTTGGAAACAGGGTGACTGGCTACACCTTC
CSVGNRVTGYTF
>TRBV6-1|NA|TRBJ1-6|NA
TGTGCCAGCAGGGGAACAGGGAAAAAGGGAATACCCCTCCACTTT
CASRGTGKKGIPLHF
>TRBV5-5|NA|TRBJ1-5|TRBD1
TGTGCCAGCAGCTTGTCTGGACAGGGGGGGTCTCAGCCCCAGCATTTT
CASSLSGQGGSQPQHF
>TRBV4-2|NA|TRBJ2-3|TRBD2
TGTGCCAGCAGCCTACAGTACGGGGGGGCCTCGAGGTATACGCAGTATTTT
CASSLQYGGASRYTQYF
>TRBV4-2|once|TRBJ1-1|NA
TGTGCCAGCAGCCCACGTTTCGGCGGAGACACTGAAGCTTTCTTT
CASSPRFGGDTEAFF
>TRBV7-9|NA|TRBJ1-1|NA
TGTGCCAGCACCCGGGGGGACACTGAAGCTTTCTTT
CASTRGDTEAFF
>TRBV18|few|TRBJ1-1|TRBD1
TGTGCCAGCTCAAACGGACAGGTGAACACTGAAGCTTTCTTT
CASSNGQVNTEAFF
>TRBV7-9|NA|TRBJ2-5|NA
TGTGCCAGCAGCTCCAGGACAGAAGAGACCCAGTACTTC
CASSSRTEETQYF
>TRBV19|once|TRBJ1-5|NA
TGTGCCAGTAGTATAGTACAGGGTCGGTTGGATCAGCCCCAGCATTTT
CASSIVQGRLDQPQHF
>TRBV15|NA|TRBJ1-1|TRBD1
TGTGCCACCTCGTTAGACAGGGAGGTGACTGAAGCTTTCTTT
CATSLDREVTEAFF
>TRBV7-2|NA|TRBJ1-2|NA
TGTGCCAGCAGCCCTCCAGGGTATGGCTACACCTTC
CASSPPGYGYTF
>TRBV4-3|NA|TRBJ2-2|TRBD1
TGCGCCAGCAGCCCTGGACAGGGTTGGACCGGGGAGCTGTTTTTT
CASSPGQGWTGELFF
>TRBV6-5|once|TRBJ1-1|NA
TGTGCCAGCAGTTACACCAGACAGAACACTGAAGCTTTCTTT
CASSYTRQNTEAFF
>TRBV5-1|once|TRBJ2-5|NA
TGCGCCAGCAGCTACAATACCCTGAGGCAAGAGACCCAGTACTTC
CASSYNTLRQETQYF
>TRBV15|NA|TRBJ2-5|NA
TGTGCCACCAGCAGACCCCAGGGCAGGTCCGGGACCCAGTACTTC
CATSRPQGRSGTQYF
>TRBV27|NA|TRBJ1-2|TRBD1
TGTGCCAGCGGGCAGGGGGCGACGAACTATGGCTACACCTTC
CASGQGATNYGYTF
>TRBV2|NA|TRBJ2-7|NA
TGTGCCAGCAGTGAAGTCCCACAGCTCTCCTACGAGCAGTACTTC
CASSEVPQLSYEQYF
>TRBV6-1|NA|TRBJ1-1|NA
TGTGCCAGCTACGACCCCAGGGACATGAACACTGAAGCTTTCTTT
CASYDPRDMNTEAFF
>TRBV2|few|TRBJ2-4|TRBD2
TGTGCCAGCAGTGAAAGACTAGCGGGGGACTCGGCCAAAAACATTCAGTACTTC
CASSERLAGDSAKNIQYF
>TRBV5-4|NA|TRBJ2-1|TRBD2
TGTGCCAGCAGCTTGCGGGGGGGCCCCAATGAGCAGTTCTTC
CASSLRGGPNEQFF
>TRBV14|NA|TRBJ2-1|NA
TGTGCCAGCAGCCAGAAGGGGGAACTGGACAATGAGCAGTTCTTC
CASSQKGELDNEQFF
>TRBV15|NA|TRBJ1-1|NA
TGTGCCACCAGCAGCCCGGACAGAAACACTGAAGCTTTCTTT
CATSSPDRNTEAFF
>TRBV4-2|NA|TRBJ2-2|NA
TGTGCCAGCAGCCAAGATCTGGACACTTCCTTTGGGGAGCTGTTTTTT
CASSQDLDTSFGELFF
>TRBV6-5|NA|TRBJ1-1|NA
TGTGCCAGCAGTTACTCGAGCGTGTGGGACACTGAAGCTTTCTTT
CASSYSSVWDTEAFF
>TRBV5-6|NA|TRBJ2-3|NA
TGTGCCAGCAGCAAGGGACTCCTAGGAACAGATACGCAGTATTTT
CASSKGLLGTDTQYF
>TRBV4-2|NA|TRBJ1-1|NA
TGTGCCAGCAGCCCCGACAGTCTGGTAGGGGCTTTCTTT
CASSPDSLVGAFF
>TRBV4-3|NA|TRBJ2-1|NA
TGCGCCAGCAGCCTGAAAGTCGTCGTCTCGGGGAGCTCCTACAATGAGCAGTTCTTC
CASSLKVVVSGSSYNEQFF
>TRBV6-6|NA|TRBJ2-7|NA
TGTGCCAGCAGTTACCGGGACATCTACTACGAGCAGTACTTC
CASSYRDIYYEQYF
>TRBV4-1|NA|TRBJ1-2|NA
TGCGCCAGCAGCCAAGAACAGGGCGGGTATGGCTACACCTTC
CASSQEQGGYGYTF
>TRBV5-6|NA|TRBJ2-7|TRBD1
TGTGCCAGCAGCTTGAGGCAGGGGGCGTTCTACGAGCAGTACTTC
CASSLRQGAFYEQYF
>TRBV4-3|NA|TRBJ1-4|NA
TGCGCCAGCAGCCCAGGTGCGAAGGGGGCAACTAATGAAAAACTGTTTTTT
CASSPGAKGATNEKLFF
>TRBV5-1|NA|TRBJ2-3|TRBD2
TGCGCCAGCAGCGGTCAGCGGGGGGACACAGATACGCAGTATTTT
CASSGQRGDTDTQYF
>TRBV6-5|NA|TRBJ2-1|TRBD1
TGTGCCAGCAGGGGGACAGGGGGGGATGAGCAGTTCTTC
CASRGTGGDEQFF
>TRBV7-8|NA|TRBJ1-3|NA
TGTGCCAGCAGCTTAGTTGGGGGGATCTCTGGAAACACCATATATTTT
CASSLVGGISGNTIYF
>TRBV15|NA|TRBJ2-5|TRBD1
TGTGCCACCAGCAAACCGACAGGGGAGGAAGAGACCCAGTACTTC
CATSKPTGEEETQYF
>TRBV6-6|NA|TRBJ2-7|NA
TGTGCCAGCAGTTACTCGACCGGGGTTGACGAGCAGTACTTC
CASSYSTGVDEQYF
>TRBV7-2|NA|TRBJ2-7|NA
TGTGCCAGCAGCCACAGGGATTTCTACGAGCAGTACTTC
CASSHRDFYEQYF
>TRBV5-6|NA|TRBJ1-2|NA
TGTGCCAGCAGCTTGGGAGGCGGAGACCTCTACTATGGCTACACCTTC
CASSLGGGDLYYGYTF
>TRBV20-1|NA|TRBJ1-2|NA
TGCAGCGCGGACAGTGGCTATGGCTACACCTTC
CSADSGYGYTF
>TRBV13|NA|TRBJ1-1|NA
TGTGCCAGCAGCACTACCACTGAAGCTTTCTTT
CASSTTTEAFF